This paragraph reports one T cell receptor beta chain. CDR3 length: 16 residues. V was shortened by 2 bases and J by 5 bases, with 15 bases between the two germline ends. Per germline, CDR1 PRHDT and CDR2 FYEKMQ (reference sequence). The sample originates from a study of blood T cell repertoires in COVID-19. For the study at large: Whether acute or convalescent, the COVID-19 samples came from the United States, Italy and Spain.

The repertoire was sequenced with immunoSEQ multiplex PCR; TCRdb's copy has only in-frame clones and lacks some. The sample has around 460,000 clones, approximately 90% seen once. The receptor was derived from a man aged 18 to 30 with COVID-19, enrolled during active disease. This chain links TRBV13 with TRBJ2-2, with D perhaps matching TRBD2 (7 bases). Source material: peripheral blood. For the CDR3, the DNA is TGTGCCAGCAGCTTAAGAGGGGGAGGGCGGACCGGGGAGCTGTTTTTT. Its protein product is CASSLRGGGRTGELFF. Full variable domain (outside the CDR3, taken from reference TRBV13 and TRBJ2-2): AAGVIQSPRHLIKEKRETATLKCYPIPRHDTVYWYQQGPGQDPQFLISFYEKMQSDKGSIPDRFSAQQFSDYHSELNMSSLELGDSALYFCASSLRGGGRTGELFFGEGSRLTVL.